This TCR beta chain was sequenced in a study of blood T cell repertoires in COVID-19 (dated by TCRdb to 2018 to 2020). Background for the entire study: Samples covering the acute and convalescent phases of COVID-19 were provided by collaborators in the United States, Italy and Spain. The dataset comprised deeply sampled blood TCRbeta repertoires from subjects exposed to, actively infected with, or recovered from COVID-19. Where HLA class I and class II types were available, the types were taken from metadata supplied by the sample provider, not from assay-based typing. Sample metadata almost always included a de-identified subject ID, COVID-19 status, age in years and sex. The repertoires were released in a freely available public database intended as a resource for research on the immune response to SARS-CoV-2. The samples were drawn from two sources: the first 160 participants of the ongoing ImmuneRACE study, and 1,254 subjects contributed by 6 global collaborators. The prospective study material was composed of cDNA or gDNA derived from T cells, B-cell-depleted T cells, or PBMCs. Beyond this particular receptor, the publication reports: The amount of clinical and demographic metadata varied by source and participant and was provided uncurated.

The germline V gene encodes CDR1 MDHEN and CDR2 SYDVKM. Trimming accounts for 3 bases at V and 8 bases at J, while the number of junction bases matched to no gene is 4. The CDR3 covers 13 residues, taking in both the cysteine and the phenylalanine. The sequence is cut down to CDR3 DNA, 39 bases in frame from base 1. TCRbeta CDR3 regions were amplified from genomic DNA by means of the immunoSEQ Assay, a bias-controlled multiplex PCR. As for how the authors treated the data: The number of nucleated cells in each sample was estimated by amplification of reference gene primers within the assay. Sequence reads were collapsed and filtered to measure the absolute abundance of every unique TCRbeta CDR3 rearrangement. For each sample, productive Simpson clonality was calculated as the square root of Simpson's diversity index across productive rearrangements. TCRdb retrieved this table from immuneACCESS and kept in-frame rearrangements only. Not all clones are present; in checked studies, unresolved V genes account for under half, and no reason is known for the remainder. Clone size and the V and J calls come from that table; the DNA yielded D and trimming. For this sample there are 35,000 to 45,000 clones; around 94% appear just once. The biggest ten clones account for roughly 9.4% of the sample.

About this clone: No cognate antigen has been identified for it. No per-base quality is available; no much larger clone lies one base away.

Collaborating institutions collected whole blood in K2EDTA tubes following their own protocols. For TCRbeta analysis, collaborators shipped samples in one of three forms: frozen whole blood, isolated PBMCs, or DNA extracted from either of those sample types. The chain is made from TRBV28 and TRBJ2-3, and 8 junction bases match TRBD1. Source material: peripheral blood. The clonotype was recovered from a middle-aged man with active COVID-19. The DNA is TGTGCCAGCAGTTTTCCAGGGGGCACTACGCAGTATTTT. Its translation is CASSFPGGTTQYF.